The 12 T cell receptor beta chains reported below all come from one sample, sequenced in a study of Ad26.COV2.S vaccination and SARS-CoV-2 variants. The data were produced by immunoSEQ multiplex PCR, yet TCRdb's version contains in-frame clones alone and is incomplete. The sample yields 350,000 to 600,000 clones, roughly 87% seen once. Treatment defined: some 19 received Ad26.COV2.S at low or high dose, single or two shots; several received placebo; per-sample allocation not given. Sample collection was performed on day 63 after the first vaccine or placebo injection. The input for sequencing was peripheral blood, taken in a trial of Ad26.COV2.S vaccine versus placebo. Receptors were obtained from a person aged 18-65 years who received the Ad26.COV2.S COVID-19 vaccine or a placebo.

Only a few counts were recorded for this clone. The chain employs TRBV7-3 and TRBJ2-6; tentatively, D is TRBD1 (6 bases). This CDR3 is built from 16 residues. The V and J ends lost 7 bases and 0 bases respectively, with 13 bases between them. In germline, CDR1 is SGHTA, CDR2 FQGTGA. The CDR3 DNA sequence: TGTGCCAGCACCATGACAGGCCGCTCTGGGGCCAACGTCCTGACTTTC. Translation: CASTMTGRSGANVLTF.

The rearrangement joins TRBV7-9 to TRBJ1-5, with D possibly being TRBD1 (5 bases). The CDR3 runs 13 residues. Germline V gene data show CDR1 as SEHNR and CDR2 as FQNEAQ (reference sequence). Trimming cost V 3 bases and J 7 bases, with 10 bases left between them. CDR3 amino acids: CASSLEGVQPQHF. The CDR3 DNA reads TGTGCCAGCAGCTTGGAAGGGGTGCAGCCCCAGCATTTT.

DNA of the CDR3: TGTGCCAGCAGCTTAGAGCGGACAGGGCGCGACGAGCAGTACTTC. Translating it yields CASSLERTGRDEQYF. The chain has TRBV13 and TRBJ2-7, with 8 bases matching TRBD1. CDR1 is PRHDT, CDR2 FYEKMQ, per germline (reference sequence). CDR3 length equals 15 residues. V gave up 1 base and J gave up 5 bases; unmatched junction bases: 7.

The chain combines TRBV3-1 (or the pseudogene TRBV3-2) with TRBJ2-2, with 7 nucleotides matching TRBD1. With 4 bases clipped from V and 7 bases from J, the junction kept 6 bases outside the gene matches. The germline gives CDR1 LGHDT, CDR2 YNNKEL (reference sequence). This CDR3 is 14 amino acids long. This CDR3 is CASSPGDRVGELFF. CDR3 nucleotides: TGTGCCAGCAGCCCAGGAGACAGGGTCGGGGAGCTGTTTTTT.

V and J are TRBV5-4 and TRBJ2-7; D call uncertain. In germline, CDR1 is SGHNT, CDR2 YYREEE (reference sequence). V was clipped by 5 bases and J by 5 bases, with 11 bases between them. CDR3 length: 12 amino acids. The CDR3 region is CASSLLSHEQYF. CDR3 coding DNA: TGTGCCAGCAGTCTACTTAGCCACGAGCAGTACTTC.

The CDR3 spells CASSLGGQDFNEQFF. The CDR3 DNA sequence: TGTGCCAGCAGCTTAGGGGGCCAGGACTTCAATGAGCAGTTCTTC. The chain has TRBV11-1 and TRBJ2-1; D may correspond to TRBD1 or TRBD2 (5 bases each). The CDR3 totals 15 residues. CDR1 and CDR2 from the germline V gene are SGHAT and FQDESV (reference sequence). V shed 1 base and J shed 6 bases, with 13 bases lying between them. Combining the CDR3 with reference TRBV11-1 and TRBJ2-1 gives the whole variable domain EAEVAQSPRYKITEKSQAVAFWCDPISGHATLYWYRQILGQGPELLVQFQDESVVDDSQLPKDRFSAERLKGVDSTLKIQPAELGDSAMYLCASSLGGQDFNEQFFGPGTRLTVL.

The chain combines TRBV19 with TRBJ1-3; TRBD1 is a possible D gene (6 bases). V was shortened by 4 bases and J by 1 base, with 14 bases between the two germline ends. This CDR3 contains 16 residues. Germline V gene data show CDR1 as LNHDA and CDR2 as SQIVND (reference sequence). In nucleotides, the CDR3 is TGTGCCAGTAGTACCCAGGGGTTCTGGTCTGGAAACACCATATATTTT. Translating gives CASSTQGFWSGNTIYF.

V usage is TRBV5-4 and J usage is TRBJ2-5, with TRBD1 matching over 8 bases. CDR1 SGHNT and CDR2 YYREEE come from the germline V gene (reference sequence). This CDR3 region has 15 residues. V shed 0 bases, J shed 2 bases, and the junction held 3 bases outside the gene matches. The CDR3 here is CASSLVGTGQETQYF. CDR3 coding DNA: TGTGCCAGCAGCTTGGTGGGGACAGGACAAGAGACCCAGTACTTC.

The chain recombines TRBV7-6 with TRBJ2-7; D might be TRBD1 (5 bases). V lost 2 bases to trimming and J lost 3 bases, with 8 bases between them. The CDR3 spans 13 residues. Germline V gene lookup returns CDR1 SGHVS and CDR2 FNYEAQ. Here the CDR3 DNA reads TGTGCCAGCAGCTTACTCCAGGGCTACGAGCAGTACTTC. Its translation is CASSLLQGYEQYF.

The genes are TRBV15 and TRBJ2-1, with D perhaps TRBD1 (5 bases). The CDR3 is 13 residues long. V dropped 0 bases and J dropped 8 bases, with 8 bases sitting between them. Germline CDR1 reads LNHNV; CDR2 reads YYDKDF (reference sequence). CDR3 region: CATSRDARDEQFF. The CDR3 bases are TGTGCCACCAGCAGAGATGCCAGGGATGAGCAGTTCTTC.

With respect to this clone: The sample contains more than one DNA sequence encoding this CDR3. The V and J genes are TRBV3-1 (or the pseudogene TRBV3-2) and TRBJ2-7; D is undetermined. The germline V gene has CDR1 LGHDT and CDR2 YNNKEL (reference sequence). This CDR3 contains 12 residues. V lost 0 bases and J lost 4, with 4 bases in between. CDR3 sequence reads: CASSQDRYEQYF. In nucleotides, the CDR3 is TGTGCCAGCAGCCAAGATAGGTACGAGCAGTACTTC.

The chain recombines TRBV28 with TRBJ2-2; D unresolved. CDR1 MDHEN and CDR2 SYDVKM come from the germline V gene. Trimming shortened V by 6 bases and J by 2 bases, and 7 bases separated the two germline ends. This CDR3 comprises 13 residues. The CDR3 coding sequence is TGTGCCAGCAGGGAGTCCAACACCGGGGAGCTGTTTTTT. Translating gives CASRESNTGELFF. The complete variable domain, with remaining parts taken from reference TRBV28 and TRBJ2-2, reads DVKVTQSSRYLVKRTGEKVFLECVQDMDHENMFWYRQDPGLGLRLIYFSYDVKMKEKGDIPEGYSVSREKKERFSLILESASTNQTSMYLCASRESNTGELFFGEGSRLTVL.